This paragraph reports one T cell receptor beta chain. This sample is drawn from a study of T cell changes during pregnancy in multiple sclerosis. V was pared by 5 bases and J by 5 bases, with 7 bases of the junction left unmatched. The CDR3 has 15 residues. Germline assignment: CDR1 SEHNR and CDR2 FQNEAQ (reference sequence). The assay was immunoSEQ multiplex PCR, and TCRdb's table has in-frame clones only and misses some. The table shows approximately 30,000 clones, with 85% to 90% occurring only once. The source material was CD8+ T cells from peripheral blood mononuclear cells, sampled after pregnancy. The V and J genes are TRBV7-9 and TRBJ2-1; 9 nucleotides match TRBD2. The receptor's source is a female donor with multiple sclerosis, enrolled in a pregnancy study. The CDR3 DNA reads as TGTGCCAGCAGCCACACTAGCGGGCCGAACAATGAGCAGTTCTTC. Its protein product is CASSHTSGPNNEQFF. Together with reference TRBV7-9 and TRBJ2-1, the CDR3 gives the full variable domain: DTGVSQNPRHKITKRGQNVTFRCDPISEHNRLYWYRQTLGQGPEFLTYFQNEAQLEKSRLLSDRFSAERPKGSFSTLEIQRTEQGDSAMYLCASSHTSGPNNEQFFGPGTRLTVL.